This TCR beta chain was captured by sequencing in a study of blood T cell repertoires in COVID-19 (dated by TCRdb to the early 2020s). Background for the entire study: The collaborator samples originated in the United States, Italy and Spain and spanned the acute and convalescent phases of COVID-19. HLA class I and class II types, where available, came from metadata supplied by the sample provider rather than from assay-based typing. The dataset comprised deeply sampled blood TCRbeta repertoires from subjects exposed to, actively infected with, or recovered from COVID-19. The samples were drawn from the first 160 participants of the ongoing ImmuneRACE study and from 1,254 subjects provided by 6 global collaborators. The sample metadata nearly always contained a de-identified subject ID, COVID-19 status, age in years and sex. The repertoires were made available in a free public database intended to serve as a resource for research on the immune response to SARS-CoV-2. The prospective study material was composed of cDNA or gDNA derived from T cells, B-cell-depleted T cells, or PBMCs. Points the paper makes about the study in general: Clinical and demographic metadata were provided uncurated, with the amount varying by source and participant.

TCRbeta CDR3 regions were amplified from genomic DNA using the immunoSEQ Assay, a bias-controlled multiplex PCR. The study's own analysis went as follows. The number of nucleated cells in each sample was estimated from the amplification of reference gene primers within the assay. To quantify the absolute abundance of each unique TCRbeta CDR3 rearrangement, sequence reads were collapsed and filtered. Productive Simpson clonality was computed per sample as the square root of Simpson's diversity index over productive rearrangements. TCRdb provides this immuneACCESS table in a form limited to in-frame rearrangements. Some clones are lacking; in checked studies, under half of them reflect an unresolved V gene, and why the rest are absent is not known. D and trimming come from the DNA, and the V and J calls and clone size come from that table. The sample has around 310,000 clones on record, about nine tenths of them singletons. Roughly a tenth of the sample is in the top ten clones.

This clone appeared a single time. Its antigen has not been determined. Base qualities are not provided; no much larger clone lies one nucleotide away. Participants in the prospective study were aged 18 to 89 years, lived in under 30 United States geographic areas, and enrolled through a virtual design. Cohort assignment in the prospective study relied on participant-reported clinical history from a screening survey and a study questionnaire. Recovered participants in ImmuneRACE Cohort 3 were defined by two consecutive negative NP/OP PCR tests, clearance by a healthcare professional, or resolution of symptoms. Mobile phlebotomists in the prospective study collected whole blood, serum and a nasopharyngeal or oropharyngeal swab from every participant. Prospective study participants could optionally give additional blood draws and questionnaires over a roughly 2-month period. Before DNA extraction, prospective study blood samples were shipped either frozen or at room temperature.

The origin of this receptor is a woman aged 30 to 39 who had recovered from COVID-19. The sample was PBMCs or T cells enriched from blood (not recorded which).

At the DNA level, the sequence is TGTGCCAGTAGTGTTAGTTTAGCCGATACCTACGAGCAGTACTTC. Its translation reads: CASSVSLADTYEQYF. The receptor chain draws on TRBV19 and TRBJ2-7, with the D gene not confidently named. The CDR3 contains 15 residues, cysteine and phenylalanine counted. Only CDR3 DNA is held: 45 bases, read in frame from base 1. V is clipped by 5 bases and J by 2 bases, and the sequence between their germline boundaries is 16 bases long. Via the germline V gene (reference sequence), CDR1 is LNHDA and CDR2 SQIVND.